This TCR beta chain derives from a study of blood T cell repertoires in COVID-19. Trimming took off 1 base at V and 0 bases at J, with 13 bases between the two ends. The length of the CDR3 is 17 residues. Germline V gene sequence: CDR1 SGHAT, CDR2 FQNNGV. TCRdb keeps only in-frame clones here, not all; method: immunoSEQ multiplex PCR. The sample contains about 220,000 clones, 80% to 90% of which appear only once. Input material: PBMCs or T cells enriched from blood (not recorded which). The chain combines TRBV11-2 with TRBJ1-5; no reliable D call. The origin of this receptor is a middle-aged woman who had been exposed to COVID-19. The CDR3 DNA follows: TGTGCCAGCAGCTTAGTTAGAGGGCCTTATAGCAATCAGCCCCAGCATTTT. It is translated as CASSLVRGPYSNQPQHF.